This is a list of T cell receptor beta chains from one sample in a study of T cell responses to AZD1222 COVID-19 vaccine. Using immunoSEQ multiplex PCR, the repertoire was profiled, and TCRdb retains in-frame clones only, with some absent. The sample carries approximately 100,000 clones, about 93% recorded once. The sequenced sample was peripheral blood, obtained on day 0 of AZD1222 vaccination. The receptors derive from an adult in good health. The CDR3 runs from the conserved cysteine through the conserved F or W. Each record gives: J gene, clone size, CDR3 length, V gene, D gene, CDR3 protein, CDR3 DNA. A D gene is named only where the DNA matches it firmly. Some rows have no size entry. The others give once, few or many, or a class for an expanded clone.

>TRBJ1-1|.|14|TRBV5-5|.
CASSLQRMNTEAFF
TGTGCCAGCAGCTTGCAGAGGATGAACACTGAAGCTTTCTTT
>TRBJ2-7|.|17|TRBV12-5|TRBD2
CASGLWTSGGSTYEQYF
TGTGCTAGTGGTTTGTGGACTAGCGGGGGTTCTACCTACGAGCAGTACTTC
>TRBJ1-1|.|16|TRBV5-4|.
CASSLAGAERNTEAFF
TGTGCCAGCAGCTTGGCAGGGGCGGAGAGGAACACTGAAGCTTTCTTT
>TRBJ2-1|.|16|TRBV7-3|TRBD2
CASSRATSGAYNEQFF
TGTGCCAGCAGCCGGGCTACGAGCGGGGCCTACAATGAGCAGTTCTTC
>TRBJ1-1|.|14|TRBV9|.
CASSVDLMNTEAFF
TGTGCCAGCAGCGTCGACCTCATGAACACTGAAGCTTTCTTT
>TRBJ1-2|.|13|TRBV12-3/TRBV12-4|TRBD1
CASRIQGYYGYTF
TGTGCCAGCAGGATACAGGGGTACTATGGCTACACCTTC
>TRBJ2-7|.|15|TRBV15|.
CATSREFEGSYEQYF
TGTGCCACCAGCAGAGAATTCGAAGGCTCCTACGAGCAGTACTTC
>TRBJ2-5|.|13|TRBV7-3|.
CASSLRGLETQYF
TGTGCCAGCAGCTTAAGAGGGCTGGAGACCCAGTACTTC
>TRBJ1-4|.|16|TRBV7-9|TRBD1
CASSSTTGATNEKLFF
TGTGCCAGCAGCTCTACTACAGGGGCAACTAATGAAAAACTGTTTTTT
>TRBJ1-5|.|12|TRBV19|.
CASSGPKVAQHF
TGTGCCAGTAGTGGGCCTAAGGTGGCCCAGCATTTT
>TRBJ1-1|.|13|TRBV5-1|.
CASSSLDSPEAFF
TGCGCCAGCAGCTCGTTGGACAGTCCTGAAGCTTTCTTT
>TRBJ1-6|.|17|TRBV7-3|.
CASSLLPHSSYNSPLHF
TGTGCCAGCAGCCTCCTTCCCCACAGCTCCTATAATTCACCCCTCCACTTT
>TRBJ1-2|once|15|TRBV19|.
CASSKFREAAYGYTF
TGTGCCAGTAGTAAGTTTCGGGAGGCCGCCTATGGCTACACCTTC
>TRBJ2-7|.|15|TRBV6-5|TRBD2
CASSSRTSGGYEQYF
TGTGCCAGCAGTAGCCGGACTAGCGGCGGATACGAGCAGTACTTC
>TRBJ2-1|.|13|TRBV5-1|.
CASSLTHSNEQFF
TGCGCCAGCAGCTTGACCCACAGTAATGAGCAGTTCTTC
>TRBJ1-2|.|12|TRBV5-6|.
CASDTNGYGYTF
TGTGCCAGCGACACCAACGGCTATGGCTACACCTTC
>TRBJ1-6|.|13|TRBV7-3|.
CASSSGTNSPLHF
TGTGCCAGCAGCTCAGGAACGAATTCACCCCTCCACTTT
>TRBJ1-2|.|14|TRBV27|TRBD1
CASRTGGANYGYTF
TGTGCCAGCAGAACAGGGGGCGCGAACTATGGCTACACCTTC
>TRBJ2-1|.|17|TRBV2|.
CASLGGSRASSYNEQFF
TGTGCCTCCCTCGGGGGATCCCGTGCGAGCTCCTACAATGAGCAGTTCTTC
>TRBJ2-7|.|15|TRBV27|.
CASRMGMGVSYEQYF
TGTGCCAGCAGAATGGGGATGGGGGTATCCTACGAGCAGTACTTC
>TRBJ1-2|.|13|TRBV5-6|.
CASSLGRTYGYTF
TGTGCCAGCAGCTTGGGTAGGACCTATGGCTACACCTTC
>TRBJ1-1|.|15|TRBV7-2|TRBD1
CASSLRTGLNTEAFF
TGTGCCAGCAGCCTTCGGACAGGTTTGAACACTGAAGCTTTCTTT
>TRBJ2-1|once|20|TRBV19|TRBD2
CASSGPSGNRGHSSYNEQFF
TGTGCCAGTAGTGGGCCTAGCGGTAATCGCGGGCATAGCTCCTACAATGAGCAGTTCTTC
>TRBJ1-5|.|15|TRBV28|TRBD1
CASSSDRGPNQPQHF
TGTGCCAGCAGTTCCGACAGGGGGCCTAATCAGCCCCAGCATTTT
>TRBJ1-5|once|14|TRBV6-5|.
CASMATRGNQPQHF
TGTGCCAGCATGGCCACTCGAGGCAATCAGCCCCAGCATTTT
>TRBJ1-1|.|14|TRBV28|TRBD1
CASSYNRGNTEAFF
TGTGCCAGCAGTTACAACAGGGGCAACACTGAAGCTTTCTTT
>TRBJ2-2|medium-sized|15|TRBV6-4|TRBD2
CASSEKSGSTGELFF
TGTGCCAGCAGTGAAAAAAGCGGGAGCACCGGGGAGCTGTTTTTT
>TRBJ1-4|.|12|TRBV12-3/TRBV12-4|.
CASSKDSEKLFF
TGTGCCAGCAGTAAGGACAGTGAAAAACTGTTTTTT
>TRBJ1-2|.|13|TRBV7-3|.
CASSPNGNYGYTF
TGTGCCAGCAGCCCAAACGGCAACTATGGCTACACCTTC
>TRBJ2-2|.|15|TRBV11-3|.
CASSTGTLNTGELFF
TGTGCCAGCAGCACAGGGACATTAAACACCGGGGAGCTGTTTTTT
>TRBJ1-3|.|16|TRBV19|.
CASSIGLSDSGNTIYF
TGTGCCAGTAGTATAGGATTAAGTGACTCTGGAAACACCATATATTTT
>TRBJ1-1|.|13|TRBV27|.
CASSRTGNTEAFF
TGTGCCAGCAGTAGAACAGGGAACACTGAAGCTTTCTTT
>TRBJ1-1|.|15|TRBV9|.
CASSAPTPPSREAFF
TGTGCCAGCAGCGCCCCGACCCCGCCGTCGAGAGAAGCTTTCTTT
>TRBJ1-2|once|13|TRBV12-5|.
CASGPESVSGYTF
TGTGCTAGTGGTCCAGAGTCGGTGTCGGGCTACACCTTC
>TRBJ1-2|.|18|TRBV5-5|.
CASSFTSGTEVTVYGYTF
TGTGCCAGCAGCTTTACCTCCGGGACCGAAGTTACTGTCTATGGCTACACCTTC
>TRBJ1-2|.|16|TRBV6-5|TRBD1
CASSYSRGRGQGGYTF
TGTGCCAGCAGTTATTCCCGCGGCAGGGGGCAAGGGGGCTACACCTTC
>TRBJ1-6|.|13|TRBV19|.
CASSPDNGVSLHF
TGTGCCAGTAGCCCCGACAACGGAGTGTCCCTCCACTTT
>TRBJ2-7|.|13|TRBV7-8|.
CASSLAGTGQEYF
TGTGCCAGCAGCTTAGCGGGGACCGGACAAGAGTACTTC
>TRBJ1-2|.|16|TRBV13|TRBD1
CASRAGQGARVGGYTF
TGTGCCAGCAGAGCGGGACAGGGGGCGAGGGTAGGTGGCTACACCTTC
>TRBJ1-2|.|11|TRBV28|.
CASSLSHGYTF
TGTGCCAGCAGTTTATCCCATGGCTACACCTTC
>TRBJ1-1|.|14|TRBV19|.
CASSIGGSLTEAFF
TGTGCCAGTAGTATAGGAGGGTCACTCACTGAAGCTTTCTTT
>TRBJ1-5|.|15|TRBV2|.
CASSETRGPGQPQHF
TGTGCCAGCAGTGAAACTAGGGGTCCGGGCCAGCCCCAGCATTTT